These 10 T cell receptor beta chains originate from one sample sequenced in a study of cytomegalovirus exposure and HLA in healthy donors. The PCR was carried out with 60 Vbeta primers and 13 Jbeta primers. The table came from immunoSEQ multiplex PCR; TCRdb's copy has only in-frame clones and leaves some out. The sample yields 200,000 to 250,000 clones, roughly 84% seen once. Sequencing was performed on PBMCs. Receptors originate from a girl aged 5-17 years in good health and CMV-seronegative.

The genes are TRBV9 and TRBJ1-3; no definite D call. This CDR3 is 14 amino acids long. CDR1 and CDR2 (germline): SGDLS, YYNGEE. Trimming took off 7 bases at V and 4 bases at J, with 15 bases between the two ends. The chain's CDR3 is CASARGNLGNTIYF. As DNA, the CDR3 is TGTGCCAGCGCCCGGGGAAATCTCGGAAACACCATATATTTT.

The chain recombines TRBV6-5 with TRBJ2-7, with TRBD1 identical over 8 bases. The CDR3 has 15 residues. Per the germline V gene, CDR1 is MNHEY and CDR2 is SVGAGI. Trimming cost V 6 bases and J 4 bases; bases outside gene matches: 11. CDR3 coding DNA: TGTGCCAGCAGACGGACAGGGAAAAGAGATTACGAGCAGTACTTC. It specifies CASRRTGKRDYEQYF.

This clone has just a few counts. The chain employs TRBV7-9 and TRBJ2-1; 8 positions agree with TRBD2. The CDR3 totals 18 residues. With V trimmed by 6 bases and J by 8 bases, 21 bases remained unmatched. Looked up from germline, CDR1 is SEHNR and CDR2 is FQNEAQ (reference sequence). The CDR3 loop reads CASSTMGTGTSRPHEQFF. For the CDR3, the DNA is TGTGCCAGCAGTACCATGGGCACCGGGACTAGTAGGCCCCATGAGCAGTTCTTC. The full variable domain, completed using reference TRBV7-9 and TRBJ2-1, is DTGVSQNPRHKITKRGQNVTFRCDPISEHNRLYWYRQTLGQGPEFLTYFQNEAQLEKSRLLSDRFSAERPKGSFSTLEIQRTEQGDSAMYLCASSTMGTGTSRPHEQFFGPGTRLTVL.

The genes are TRBV28 and TRBJ1-6, with 9 bases fitting TRBD1. The V and J ends lost 7 bases and 9 bases, in that order; junction bases with no gene match: 10. This CDR3 is built from 15 residues. CDR1 MDHEN and CDR2 SYDVKM come from the germline V gene. The DNA for the CDR3 is TGTGCCAGCATCACACTGGGGACAGGGTTTTCACCCCTCCACTTT. Translating gives CASITLGTGFSPLHF.

This sequence joins TRBV30 and TRBJ2-3, with D possibly TRBD2 on 5 matching bases. The CDR3 is 13 amino acids. The V end lost 4 bases, the J end lost 3 bases, and 11 bases lay between the germline ends. Germline V gene data show CDR1 as GTSNPN and CDR2 as SVGIG (reference sequence). CDR3 DNA sequence: TGTGCCTGGACACAAGGACTGACAGATACGCAGTATTTT. Its translation is CAWTQGLTDTQYF.

This chain connects TRBV5-8 to TRBJ2-2; perhaps TRBD2 as D (6 bases). CDR1 and CDR2 from the germline V gene are SGHTS and YDEGEE. The germline V and J ends were trimmed by 1 base and 7 bases, with 14 bases remaining between them. The CDR3 extends over 15 amino acids. The CDR3 DNA reads TGTGCCAGCAGCTTGCGGGGACTTGTGTACGGGGAGCTGTTTTTT. It is translated as CASSLRGLVYGELFF.

Only a few counts were recorded for this clone. The chain joins TRBV4-3 to TRBJ1-5; a weak D match, TRBD1 (6 bases). Germline V gene sequence: CDR1 LGHNA, CDR2 YSLEER. The CDR3 has 13 amino acids. Trimming removed 3 bases from V and 4 bases from J, with 7 bases in between. CDR3 DNA sequence: TGCGCCAGCAGCCACACAGGGAATCAGCCCCAGCATTTT. Translating gives CASSHTGNQPQHF.

The J gene is TRBJ2-2, the V gene TRBV6-1; D unclear. CDR1 and CDR2 (germline): MNHNS, SASEGT. Trimming left V 11 bases short and J 2 bases short, with 12 bases between. The CDR3 is made up of 13 amino acids. The CDR3 loop reads CAASRLNTGELFF. The CDR3, as DNA: TGTGCCGCAAGCAGGCTAAACACCGGGGAGCTGTTTTTT.

In DNA, the CDR3 is TGTGCCAGCAGCCAAGATATCACCGGGAATGGCTACACCTTC. Translation: CASSQDITGNGYTF. J is TRBJ1-2 and V is TRBV4-2; the D is unclear. CDR1 is LGHNA, CDR2 YNFKEQ, per germline. The CDR3 loop spans 14 amino acids. Trimming shortened V by 0 bases and J by 6 bases, and 11 bases separated the two germline ends.

The sample holds a few counts of this clone. The chain uses TRBV2 and TRBJ1-1, with D tentatively TRBD1 (5 bases). Trimming stripped 5 bases from V and 0 bases from J, with 7 bases between. CDR3 length equals 13 residues. Per germline, CDR1 SNHLY and CDR2 FYNNEI. CDR3 sequence: CASSSQVNTEAFF. In DNA, the CDR3 is TGTGCCAGCAGTTCACAGGTGAACACTGAAGCTTTCTTT.